One T cell receptor beta chain is described in this entry. This sample is drawn from a study of blood T cell repertoires in COVID-19. Background on the study: PBMCs, B-cell-depleted T cells, or T cells provided the cDNA or gDNA that made up the material.

Repertoires were generated with immunoSEQ multiplex PCR, while TCRdb's copy carries only in-frame clones and drops some. In the table there are around 23,000 clones, about 89% of which are singletons. This CDR3 is built from 16 residues. Trimming pared 1 base from V and 6 bases from J, leaving 19 bases between. CDR1 and CDR2 (germline): SGHDN, FVKESK. This rearrangement joins TRBV14 to TRBJ2-7; tentatively, D is TRBD1 (5 bases). The clonotype was recovered from a man between 65 and 80 years old with active COVID-19. The specimen was peripheral blood. CDR3 sequence: CASSQGVPRQGAEQYF. The CDR3 coding sequence is TGTGCCAGCAGCCAAGGGGTGCCCCGCCAAGGGGCCGAGCAGTACTTC.